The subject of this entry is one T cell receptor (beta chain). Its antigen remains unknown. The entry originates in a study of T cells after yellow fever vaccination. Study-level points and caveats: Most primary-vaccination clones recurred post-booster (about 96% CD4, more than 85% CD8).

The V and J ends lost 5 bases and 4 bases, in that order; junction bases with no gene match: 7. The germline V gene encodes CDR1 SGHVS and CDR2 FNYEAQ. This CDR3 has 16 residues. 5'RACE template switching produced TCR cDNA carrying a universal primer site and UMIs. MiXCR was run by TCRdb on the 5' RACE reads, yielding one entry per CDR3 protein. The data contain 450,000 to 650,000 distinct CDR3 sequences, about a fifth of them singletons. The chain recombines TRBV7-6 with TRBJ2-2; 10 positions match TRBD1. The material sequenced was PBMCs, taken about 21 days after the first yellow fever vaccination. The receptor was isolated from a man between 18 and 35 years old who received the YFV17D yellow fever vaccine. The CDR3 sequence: CASSRPGQGSTGELFF. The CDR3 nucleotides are TGTGCCAGCAGCAGGCCGGGACAGGGGTCCACCGGGGAGCTGTTTTTT.